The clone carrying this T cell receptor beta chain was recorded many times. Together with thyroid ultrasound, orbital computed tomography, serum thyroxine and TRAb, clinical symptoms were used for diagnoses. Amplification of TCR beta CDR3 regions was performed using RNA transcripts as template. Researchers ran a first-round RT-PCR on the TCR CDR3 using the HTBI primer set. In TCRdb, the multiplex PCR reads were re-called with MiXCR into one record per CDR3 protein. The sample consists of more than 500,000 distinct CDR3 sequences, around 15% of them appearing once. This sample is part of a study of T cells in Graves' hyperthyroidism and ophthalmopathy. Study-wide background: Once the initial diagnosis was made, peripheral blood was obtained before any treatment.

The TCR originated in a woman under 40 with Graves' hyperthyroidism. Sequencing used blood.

The CDR3 spells CAISESLGKDTGELFF. The CDR3 DNA is TGTGCCATCAGTGAGTCGCTCGGGAAGGACACCGGGGAGCTGTTTTTT. The V call is TRBV10-3, the J call TRBJ2-2; D may be TRBD2 (5 bases). Trimming removed 0 bases at V and 3 bases at J, with 11 bases between. Germline V CDR1 and CDR2: ENHRY, SYGVKD. The CDR3 sequence is 16 residues long.